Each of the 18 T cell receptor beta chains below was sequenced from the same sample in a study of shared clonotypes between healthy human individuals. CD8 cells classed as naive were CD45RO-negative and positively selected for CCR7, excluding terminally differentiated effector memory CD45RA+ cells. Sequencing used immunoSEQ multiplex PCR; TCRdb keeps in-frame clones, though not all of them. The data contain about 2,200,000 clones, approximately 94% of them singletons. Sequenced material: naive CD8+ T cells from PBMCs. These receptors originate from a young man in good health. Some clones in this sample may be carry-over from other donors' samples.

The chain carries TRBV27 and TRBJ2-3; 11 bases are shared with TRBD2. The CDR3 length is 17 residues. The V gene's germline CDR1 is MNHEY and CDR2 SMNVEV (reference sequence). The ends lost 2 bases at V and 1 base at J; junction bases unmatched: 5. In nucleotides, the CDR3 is TGTGCCAGCAGTTTAGGGACTAGCGGAAGAGGCACAGATACGCAGTATTTT. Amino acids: CASSLGTSGRGTDTQYF.

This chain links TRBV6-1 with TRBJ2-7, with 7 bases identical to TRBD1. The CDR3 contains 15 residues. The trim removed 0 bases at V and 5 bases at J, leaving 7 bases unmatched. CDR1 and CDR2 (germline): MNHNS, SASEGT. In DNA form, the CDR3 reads TGTGCCAGCAGTGAAGCGCCACAGGGGAACCACGAGCAGTACTTC. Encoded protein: CASSEAPQGNHEQYF.

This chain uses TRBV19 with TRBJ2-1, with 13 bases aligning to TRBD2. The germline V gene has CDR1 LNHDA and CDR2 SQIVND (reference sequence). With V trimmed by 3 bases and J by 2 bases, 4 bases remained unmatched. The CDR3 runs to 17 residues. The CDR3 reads CASSITTSGRPYNEQFF. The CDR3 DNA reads TGTGCCAGTAGTATCACGACTAGCGGGAGGCCCTACAATGAGCAGTTCTTC.

The CDR3, as DNA: TGCGCCAGCAGCCAAACCCGCTCCCAGGGTTTGTGGGCTTTCTTT. Protein sequence: CASSQTRSQGLWAFF. V gene TRBV4-3 combines with J gene TRBJ1-1, with a weak D call TRBD1 (5 bases). The germline V and J ends were trimmed by 2 bases and 11 bases, with 21 bases remaining between them. This CDR3 comprises 15 residues. The germline gives CDR1 LGHNA, CDR2 YSLEER.

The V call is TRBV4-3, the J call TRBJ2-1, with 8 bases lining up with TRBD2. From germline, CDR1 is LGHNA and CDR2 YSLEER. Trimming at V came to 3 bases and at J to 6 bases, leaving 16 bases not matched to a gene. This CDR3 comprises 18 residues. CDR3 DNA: TGCGCCAGCAGCCAGGTTCTTGAAGCGGGAGTCAACCTCAATGAGCAGTTCTTC. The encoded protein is CASSQVLEAGVNLNEQFF.

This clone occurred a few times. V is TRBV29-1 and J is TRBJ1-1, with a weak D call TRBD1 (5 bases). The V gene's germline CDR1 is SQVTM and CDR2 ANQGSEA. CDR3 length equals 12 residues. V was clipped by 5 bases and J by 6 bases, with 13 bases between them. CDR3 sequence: CSVSWTRPEAFF. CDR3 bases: TGCAGCGTTTCTTGGACACGCCCTGAAGCTTTCTTT. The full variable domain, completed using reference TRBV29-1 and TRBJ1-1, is SAVISQKPSRDICQRGTSLTIQCQVDSQVTMMFWYRQQPGQSLTLIATANQGSEATYESGFVIDKFPISRPNLTFSTLTVSNMSPEDSSIYLCSVSWTRPEAFFGQGTRLTVV.

The CDR3 nucleotides are TGTGCCAGCAGCCAAGGCGGTGGAAACACCATATATTTT. This translates into CASSQGGGNTIYF. The chain is built from TRBV14 and TRBJ1-3, with no clear D. The CDR3 extends over 13 amino acids. Trimming took off 1 base at V and 3 bases at J, with 4 bases between the two ends. Germline assignment: CDR1 SGHDN and CDR2 FVKESK.

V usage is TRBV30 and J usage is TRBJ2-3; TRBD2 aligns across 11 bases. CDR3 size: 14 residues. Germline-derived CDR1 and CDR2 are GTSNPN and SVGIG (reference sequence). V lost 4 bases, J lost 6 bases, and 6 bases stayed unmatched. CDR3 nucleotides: TGTGCCTGGAAACCTGCTAGCGGGAGGGATACGCAGTATTTT. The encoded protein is CAWKPASGRDTQYF.

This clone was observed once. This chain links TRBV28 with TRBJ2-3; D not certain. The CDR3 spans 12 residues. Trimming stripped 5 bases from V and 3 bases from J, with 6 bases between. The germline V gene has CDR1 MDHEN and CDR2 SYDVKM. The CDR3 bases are TGTGCCAGCAGTATTTTAACAGATACGCAGTATTTT. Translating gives CASSILTDTQYF.

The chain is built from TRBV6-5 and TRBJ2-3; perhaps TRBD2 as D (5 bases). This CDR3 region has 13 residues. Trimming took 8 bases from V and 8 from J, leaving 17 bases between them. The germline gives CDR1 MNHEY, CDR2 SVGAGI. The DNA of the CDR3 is TGTGCCAGCGGGCCGTCGAGGGCAGTTACGCAGTATTTT. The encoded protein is CASGPSRAVTQYF.

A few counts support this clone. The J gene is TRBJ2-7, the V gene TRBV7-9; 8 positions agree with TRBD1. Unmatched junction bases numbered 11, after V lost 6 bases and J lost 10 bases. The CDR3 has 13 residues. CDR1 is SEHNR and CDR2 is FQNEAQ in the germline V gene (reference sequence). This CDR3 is CASRLGTGADQYF. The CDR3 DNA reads TGTGCCAGCAGACTCGGGACAGGAGCGGACCAGTACTTC.

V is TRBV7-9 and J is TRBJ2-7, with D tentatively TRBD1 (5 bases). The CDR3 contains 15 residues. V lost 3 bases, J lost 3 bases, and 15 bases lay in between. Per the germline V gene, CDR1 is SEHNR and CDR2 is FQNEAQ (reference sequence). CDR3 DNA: TGTGCCAGCAGCTTTCAGGGCCCCGTTGACTACGAGCAGTACTTC. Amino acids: CASSFQGPVDYEQYF.

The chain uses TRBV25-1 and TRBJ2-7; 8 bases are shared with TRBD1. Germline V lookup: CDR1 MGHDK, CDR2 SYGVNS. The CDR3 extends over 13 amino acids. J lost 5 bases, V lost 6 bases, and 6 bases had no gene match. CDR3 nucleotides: TGTGCCAGCAGGGAGGACAGGGCCCACGAGCAGTACTTC. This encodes CASREDRAHEQYF.

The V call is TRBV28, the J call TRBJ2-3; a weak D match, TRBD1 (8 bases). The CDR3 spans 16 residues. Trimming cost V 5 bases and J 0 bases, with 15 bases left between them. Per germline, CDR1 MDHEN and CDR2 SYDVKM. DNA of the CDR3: TGTGCCAGCAGTCACAGGGGGGGCTCAAGCACAGATACGCAGTATTTT. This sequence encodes CASSHRGGSSTDTQYF.

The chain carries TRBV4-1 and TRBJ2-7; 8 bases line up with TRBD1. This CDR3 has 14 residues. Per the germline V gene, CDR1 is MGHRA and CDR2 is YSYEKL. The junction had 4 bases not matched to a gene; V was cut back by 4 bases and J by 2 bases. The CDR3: CASSRVRGPYEQYF. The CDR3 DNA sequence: TGCGCCAGCAGCCGTGTCAGGGGGCCCTACGAGCAGTACTTC.

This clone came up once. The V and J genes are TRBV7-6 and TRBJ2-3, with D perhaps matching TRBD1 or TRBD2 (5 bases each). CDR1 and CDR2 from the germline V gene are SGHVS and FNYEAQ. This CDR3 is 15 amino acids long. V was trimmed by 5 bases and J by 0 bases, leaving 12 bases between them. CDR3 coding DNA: TGTGCCAGCAGCCGCCCGGGACGTAGCACAGATACGCAGTATTTT. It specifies CASSRPGRSTDTQYF.

The CDR3 DNA follows: TGTGCCAGCAGCCCCGGGCGCGGGGGAGGGAGTGAAAAACTGTTTTTT. Translating gives CASSPGRGGGSEKLFF. V and J are TRBV5-5 and TRBJ1-4; TRBD1 might be the D (5 bases). The CDR3 covers 16 residues. The germline V gene has CDR1 SGHKS and CDR2 YYEKEE (reference sequence). The V gene lost 4 bases and the J gene lost 7 bases, with 20 bases spanning the gap.

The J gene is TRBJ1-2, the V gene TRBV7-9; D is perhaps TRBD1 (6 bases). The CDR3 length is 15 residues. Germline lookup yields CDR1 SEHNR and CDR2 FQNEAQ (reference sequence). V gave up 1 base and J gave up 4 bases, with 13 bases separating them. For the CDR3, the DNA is TGTGCCAGCAGCTTAGGTTTGACAGGCTCCTATGGCTACACCTTC. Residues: CASSLGLTGSYGYTF.